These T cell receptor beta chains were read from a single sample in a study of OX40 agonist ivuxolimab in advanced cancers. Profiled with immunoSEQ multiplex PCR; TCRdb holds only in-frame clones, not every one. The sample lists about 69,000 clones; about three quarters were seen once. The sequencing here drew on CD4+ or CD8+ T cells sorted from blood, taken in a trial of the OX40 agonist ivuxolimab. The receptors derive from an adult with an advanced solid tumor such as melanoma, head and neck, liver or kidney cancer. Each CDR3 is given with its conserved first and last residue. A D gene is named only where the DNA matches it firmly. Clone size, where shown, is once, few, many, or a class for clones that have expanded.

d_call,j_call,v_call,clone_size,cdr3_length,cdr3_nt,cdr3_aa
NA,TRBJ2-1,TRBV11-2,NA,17,TGTGCCAGCAGCCCCACCGGAGGATCGGGGGCAGACAATGAGCAGTTCTTC,CASSPTGGSGADNEQFF
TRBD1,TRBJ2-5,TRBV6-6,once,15,TGTGCCAGCAGTTCAGGGACAGGGAAGCGAGAGACCCAGTACTTC,CASSSGTGKRETQYF
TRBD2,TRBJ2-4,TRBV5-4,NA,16,TGTGCCAGCAGCATTAGCGGGGGTCTAGCCAAAAACATTCAGTACTTC,CASSISGGLAKNIQYF
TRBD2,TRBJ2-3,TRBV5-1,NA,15,TGCGCCAGCAGCTTGACCGGGGGGGAAGTGGAATCGCAGTATTTT,CASSLTGGEVESQYF
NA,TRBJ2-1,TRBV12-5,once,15,TGTGCTAGTGGCCGGACACTCGCGGCCTACAATGGGCAGTTCTTC,CASGRTLAAYNGQFF
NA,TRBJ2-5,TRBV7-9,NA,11,TGTGCCAGCAGTGGCCAAGAGACCCAGTACTTC,CASSGQETQYF
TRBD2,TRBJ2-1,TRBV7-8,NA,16,TGTGCCAGCAGCTTAGTAGGGGGACTAGTCTCTAATGAGCAGTTCTTC,CASSLVGGLVSNEQFF
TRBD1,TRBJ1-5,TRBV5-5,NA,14,TGTGCCAGCAGCTCCGGGACAGGGAATCAGCCCCAGCATTTT,CASSSGTGNQPQHF
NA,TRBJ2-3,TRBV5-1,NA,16,TGCGCCAGCAGCTTGTCCCCAGGCAAAGGAGCAGATACGCAGTATTTT,CASSLSPGKGADTQYF
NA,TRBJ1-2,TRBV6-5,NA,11,TGTGCCAGCACGACAGGTTTAGGCTACACCTTC,CASTTGLGYTF
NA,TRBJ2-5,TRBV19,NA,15,TGTGCCAGTAGTATAGGGTGGAGGGATCAAGAGACCCAGTACTTC,CASSIGWRDQETQYF
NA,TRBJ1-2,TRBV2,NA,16,TGTGCCAGCAGTGAAGCGCGCGGAGCCCTCTACTATGGCTACACCTTC,CASSEARGALYYGYTF
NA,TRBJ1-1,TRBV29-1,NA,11,TGCAGCGTCCTACGGGGAGGGGAAGCTTTCTTT,CSVLRGGEAFF
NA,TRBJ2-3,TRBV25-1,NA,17,TGTGCCAGCAGTGAATTAGCCGAAGGGTGGAGCACAGATACGCAGTATTTT,CASSELAEGWSTDTQYF
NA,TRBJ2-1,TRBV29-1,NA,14,TGCAGCGTTGATCCGGTGCGGGGCTACAATGAGCAGTTCTTC,CSVDPVRGYNEQFF
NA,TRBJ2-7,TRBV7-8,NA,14,TGTGCCAGCAGCTTAGCGGAAAACAGGGAAGAGCAGTACTTC,CASSLAENREEQYF
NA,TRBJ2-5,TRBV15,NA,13,TGTGCCACTAGACAGGGAGGGGCAGAGACCCAGTACTTC,CATRQGGAETQYF
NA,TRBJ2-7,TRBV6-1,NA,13,TGTGCCAGCACTAACTCCGGGGGCAGGGAGCAGTACTTC,CASTNSGGREQYF
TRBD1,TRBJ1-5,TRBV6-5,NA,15,TGTGCCAGCAGCCCAGACAGGGGGAACAATCAGCCCCAGCATTTT,CASSPDRGNNQPQHF
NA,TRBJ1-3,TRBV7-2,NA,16,TGTGCCAGCAGCTTTAAAGGCCCGGTCTCTGGAAACACCATATATTTT,CASSFKGPVSGNTIYF
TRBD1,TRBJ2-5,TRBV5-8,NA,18,TGTGCCAGCAGCTTGGCCAGGGGGCCGGCAAGGGGTGGAGAGACCCAGTACTTC,CASSLARGPARGGETQYF
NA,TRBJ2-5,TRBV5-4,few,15,TGTGCCAGCAGCTGGAGGGGGGGGAACCAAGAGACCCAGTACTTC,CASSWRGGNQETQYF
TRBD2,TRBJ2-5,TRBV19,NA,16,TGTGCCAGTAGCACTAGGACTAGTTGGGGGGGGGAGACCCAGTACTTC,CASSTRTSWGGETQYF
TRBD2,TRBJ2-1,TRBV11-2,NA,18,TGTGCCAGCAGCATCGGGACTAGCGGGAGATCTTCCTTTGATGAGCAGTTCTTC,CASSIGTSGRSSFDEQFF
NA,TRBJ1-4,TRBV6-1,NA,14,TGTGCCAGCAGAATGGGGATGGCTAATGAAAAACTGTTTTTT,CASRMGMANEKLFF
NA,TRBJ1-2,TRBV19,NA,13,TGTGCCAGTCGGGACCGCCTGAACTATGGCTACACCTTC,CASRDRLNYGYTF
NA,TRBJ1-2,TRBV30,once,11,TGTGCCTGGAGTGTATCGGCTTCCAGCTCCTTC,CAWSVSASSSF
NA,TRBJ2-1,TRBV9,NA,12,TGTGCCAGCAGCGCCCAGGGGGGTGAGCAGTTCTTC,CASSAQGGEQFF
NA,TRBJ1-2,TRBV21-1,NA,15,TGTGCCAGCAGCAAAGATAACAGAAGAAACTATGGCTACACCTTC,CASSKDNRRNYGYTF